These T cell receptor beta chains were read from a single sample in a study of shared clonotypes between healthy human individuals. Using immunoSEQ multiplex PCR, the repertoire was profiled, and TCRdb retains in-frame clones only, with some absent. The sample lists around 690,000 clones, around 90% occurring once. The sample was memory CD8+ T cells from PBMCs. These receptor sequences come from a man aged 18 to 35 in good health. Some clones in this sample may be carry-over from other donors' samples. Each CDR3 is given with its conserved first and last residue. The D gene is left open where the match is weak. Some rows mark clone size as missing; the rest say once, few, many or name a class of expanded clone.

j_call d_call clone_size v_call cdr3_aa cdr3_nt
TRBJ1-2 - - TRBV2 CASGGTGGLYGYTF TGTGCCAGCGGGGGTACGGGCGGCCTATATGGCTACACCTTC
TRBJ2-2 - - TRBV6-5 CASSLIRSNTGELFF TGTGCCAGCAGTTTAATACGTTCGAACACCGGGGAGCTGTTTTTT
TRBJ2-1 - - TRBV29-1 CSVEGVYNEQFF TGCAGCGTTGAAGGGGTCTACAATGAGCAGTTCTTC
TRBJ1-1 - few TRBV7-9 CASSLSGTYLEAFF TGTGCCAGCAGCCTTAGCGGGACATACCTTGAAGCTTTCTTT
TRBJ1-5 TRBD1 - TRBV6-1 CASSEGRTGTQPQHF TGTGCCAGCAGTGAAGGGCGGACAGGAACGCAGCCCCAGCATTTT
TRBJ2-3 - - TRBV4-1 CASSPDTGTDTQYF TGCGCCAGCAGCCCCGACACTGGCACAGATACGCAGTATTTT
TRBJ2-7 - - TRBV29-1 CSVGGASGSYEQYF TGCAGCGTTGGGGGGGCTAGCGGCTCCTACGAGCAGTACTTC
TRBJ1-4 - - TRBV4-1 CASSLERRVNEKLFF TGCGCCAGCAGCCTGGAGAGACGGGTAAATGAAAAACTGTTTTTT
TRBJ1-4 - - TRBV29-1 CSVHPRGSGEKLFF TGCAGCGTGCACCCCAGGGGCAGTGGGGAAAAACTGTTTTTT
TRBJ2-7 - - TRBV6-6 CASSPGYYEQYF TGTGCCAGCAGCCCAGGGTACTACGAGCAGTACTTC
TRBJ2-7 - - TRBV27 CASSLGGAEQYF TGTGCCAGCTCCTTAGGTGGCGCGGAACAGTACTTC
TRBJ2-1 - - TRBV9 CASSVAPSSYNEQFF TGTGCCAGCAGCGTAGCTCCTAGCTCCTACAATGAGCAGTTCTTC
TRBJ2-7 - - TRBV28 CASSLNGQGSYEQYF TGTGCCAGCAGTTTAAATGGGCAGGGGTCTTACGAGCAGTACTTC
TRBJ2-7 - - TRBV6-5 CASSNNAYEQYF TGTGCCAGCAGTAATAACGCCTACGAGCAGTACTTC
TRBJ1-2 - - TRBV4-2 CASSQVVLGAYGYTF TGTGCCAGCAGCCAAGTGGTGTTAGGGGCCTATGGCTACACCTTC
TRBJ2-1 - - TRBV27 CASSLWGNEQFF TGTGCCAGCAGCCTTTGGGGCAATGAGCAGTTCTTC
TRBJ2-7 - - TRBV7-2 CASSSLLARSSYEQYF TGTGCCAGCAGCTCGCTGTTAGCGCGGAGCTCCTACGAGCAGTACTTC
TRBJ2-2 TRBD1 - TRBV10-3 CAISVLKGQGFPGELFF TGTGCCATCAGTGTTCTAAAGGGACAGGGCTTTCCCGGGGAGCTGTTTTTT
TRBJ1-2 - once TRBV6-5 CASSFGTTYGYTF TGTGCCAGCAGTTTCGGGACAACATATGGCTACACCTTC
TRBJ2-7 TRBD1 - TRBV6-4 CASTTGDEQYF TGTGCCAGCACGACAGGGGACGAGCAGTACTTC